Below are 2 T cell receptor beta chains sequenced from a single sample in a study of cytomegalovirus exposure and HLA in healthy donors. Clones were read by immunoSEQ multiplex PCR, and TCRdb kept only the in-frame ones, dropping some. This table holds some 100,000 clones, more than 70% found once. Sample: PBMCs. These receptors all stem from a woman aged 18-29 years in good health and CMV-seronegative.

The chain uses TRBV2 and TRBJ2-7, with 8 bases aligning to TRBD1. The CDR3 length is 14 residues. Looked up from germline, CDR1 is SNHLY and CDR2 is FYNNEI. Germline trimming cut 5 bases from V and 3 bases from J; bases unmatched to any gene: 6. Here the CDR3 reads CASSRIGTGYEQYF. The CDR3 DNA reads TGTGCCAGCAGTCGAATTGGGACAGGCTACGAGCAGTACTTC.

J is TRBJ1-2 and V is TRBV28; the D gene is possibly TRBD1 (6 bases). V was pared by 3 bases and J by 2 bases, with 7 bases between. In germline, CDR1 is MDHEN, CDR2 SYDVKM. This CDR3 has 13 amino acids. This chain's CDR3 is CASSFGQNYGYTF. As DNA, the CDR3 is TGTGCCAGCAGTTTTGGACAGAACTATGGCTACACCTTC.